This is a list of T cell receptor beta chains from one sample in a study of T cell responses to AZD1222 COVID-19 vaccine. Assay used: immunoSEQ multiplex PCR; TCRdb lists only in-frame clones, some missing. The sample has around 130,000 clones, 80% to 90% seen once. The material sequenced was peripheral blood, taken 28 days after the second AZD1222 dose. The receptors here all came from an adult who received the AZD1222 COVID-19 vaccine. The CDR3 runs from the conserved cysteine through the conserved F or W. Each record gives: D gene, V gene, clone size, J gene, CDR3 DNA, CDR3 protein. D genes are given only for firm matches. Clone size is not always given. Where it is, it says once, few, many or a class for expanded clones.

>-|TRBV6-2/TRBV6-3|-|TRBJ1-2
TGTGCCAGCAGTTACTCAGTTGGGGGCATCTATGGCGGCTACACCTTC
CASSYSVGGIYGGYTF
>-|TRBV15|-|TRBJ1-2
TGTGCCACCAGCAGAGGGGAGGGGGGCGCGAGGGGCTACACCTTC
CATSRGEGGARGYTF
>TRBD2|TRBV24-1|-|TRBJ2-4
TGTGCCACCAGTGATCCGAGGACTAGCGGGACAACCCCACTAGCCAAAAACATTCAGTACTTC
CATSDPRTSGTTPLAKNIQYF
>TRBD2|TRBV15|-|TRBJ2-5
TGTGCCACTACGCGGACTAGCGGGATCCCTCTTCGACAAGAGACCCAGTACTTC
CATTRTSGIPLRQETQYF
>-|TRBV6-4|-|TRBJ1-1
TGTGCCAGCAGTGACGCGCAGAGGACTGAAGCTTTCTTT
CASSDAQRTEAFF
>-|TRBV18|-|TRBJ2-3
TGTGCCAGCTCACCTTCCTCGGAGGGGGCTCGGCATTTT
CASSPSSEGARHF
>TRBD1|TRBV2|-|TRBJ1-1
TGTGCCAGCAGCGCGGACAGGGTGGGGAACACTGAAGCTTTCTTT
CASSADRVGNTEAFF
>TRBD2|TRBV7-8|once|TRBJ2-7
TGTGCCAGCAGCATTCAATCAGCGGGACCTCTCTACGAGCAGTACTTC
CASSIQSAGPLYEQYF
>-|TRBV3-1/TRBV3-2|-|TRBJ2-2
TGTGCCAGCAGCCAAGGGGAAGGCGGGGAGCTGTTTTTT
CASSQGEGGELFF
>-|TRBV19|-|TRBJ1-1
TGTGCCAGTAGTACCGGGACAATCATGAACACTGAAGCTTTCTTT
CASSTGTIMNTEAFF
>-|TRBV27|once|TRBJ2-7
TGTGCCAGCAGGGGAAAATGGTGGACCTACGAGCAGTACTTC
CASRGKWWTYEQYF
>TRBD1|TRBV19|once|TRBJ1-1
TGTGCCAGTAGTCTTATGACAGGGGCGAACACTGAAGCTTTCTTT
CASSLMTGANTEAFF
>-|TRBV7-9|-|TRBJ2-7
TGTGCCAGCAGCTTAGAGTCGGAGCCCTACGAGCAGTACTTC
CASSLESEPYEQYF
>TRBD1|TRBV7-2|-|TRBJ1-2
TGTGCCAGCAGCTCAACAGGGGGAGGTGGCTACACCTTC
CASSSTGGGGYTF
>-|TRBV6-2/TRBV6-3|once|TRBJ2-1
TGTGCCAGCAGTTCTCAGTATGGGGGTGAGCAGTTCTTC
CASSSQYGGEQFF
>-|TRBV7-2|-|TRBJ1-1
TGTGCCAGCAGCTTAGGAGAGAACACTGAAGCTTTCTTT
CASSLGENTEAFF
>-|TRBV7-8|-|TRBJ2-3
TGTGCCAGCAGCTTACTGAACAGGGAAATCCCAGATACGCAGTATTTT
CASSLLNREIPDTQYF
>-|TRBV16|-|TRBJ2-4
TGTGCCAGCAGCCAATTGTACAGGGTGAGGTACTTC
CASSQLYRVRYF
>TRBD1|TRBV3-1/TRBV3-2|few|TRBJ1-4
TGTGCCAGCAGCCAAGAAGGGACAGGGGGCCCAGAAAAACTGTTTTTT
CASSQEGTGGPEKLFF
>-|TRBV4-3|-|TRBJ1-4
TGCGCCAGCAGCCAAGATATGAGGGGTAGCACTAATGAAAAACTGTTTTTT
CASSQDMRGSTNEKLFF
>-|TRBV5-4|-|TRBJ2-5
TGTGCCAGCAGCTTGGTGGGAGGGGGCGAGACCCAGTACTTC
CASSLVGGGETQYF
>-|TRBV5-4|few|TRBJ2-7
TGTGCCAGCAGCCTCGATCAGGGCTACGAGCAGTACTTC
CASSLDQGYEQYF
>-|TRBV18|-|TRBJ2-5
TGTGCCAGCTCACCGGTGGTAGCGGCCAGGGAGACCCAGTACTTC
CASSPVVAARETQYF
>-|TRBV7-9|-|TRBJ1-5
TGTGCCAGCAGCATGGGGGGGCAGGGTCAGCCCCAGCATTTT
CASSMGGQGQPQHF
>-|TRBV11-2|-|TRBJ2-2
TGTGCCAGCAGCTACGATCCGGGACTGGAGAACACCGGGGAGCTGTTTTTT
CASSYDPGLENTGELFF
>-|TRBV20-1|-|TRBJ1-3
TGCAGTGCTAACTTTCAAAACACCATATATTTT
CSANFQNTIYF
>TRBD1|TRBV27|few|TRBJ1-1
TGTGCCAGCAGTTTATCCCGACAGGGGAACACTGAAGCTTTCTTT
CASSLSRQGNTEAFF
>-|TRBV15|-|TRBJ2-1
TGTGCCACCAGCAGATGGGTAGCTGGCGATGAGCAGTTCTTC
CATSRWVAGDEQFF
>-|TRBV7-8|-|TRBJ2-3
TGTGCCAGCAGCTTAGTGGGGACTCCACTAAGCACAGATACGCAGTATTTT
CASSLVGTPLSTDTQYF
>TRBD2|TRBV6-5|-|TRBJ2-7
TGTGCCAGCAGTCCCTTCATGGGGAGGGACGAGCAGTACTTC
CASSPFMGRDEQYF
>TRBD1|TRBV19|-|TRBJ2-1
TGTGCCAGTAGTATGGCGGTCGGCAGGGGGCATTCCGGTGAGCAGTTCTTC
CASSMAVGRGHSGEQFF
>-|TRBV7-8|-|TRBJ1-2
TGTGCCAGCAGCCCCATGGAACACGGCTACACCTTC
CASSPMEHGYTF
>-|TRBV25-1|-|TRBJ1-4
TGTGCCAGCAGTGAGGCGGCAGCTACCACCGAAAAACTGTTTTTT
CASSEAAATTEKLFF
>TRBD2|TRBV6-1|-|TRBJ2-2
TGTGCCAGCAGTGAGCCGGGACTACCGAACACCGGGGAGCTGTTTTTT
CASSEPGLPNTGELFF
>-|TRBV23-1|-|TRBJ1-2
TGCGCCAGCAGTCAATCACCCCCCGTCAGGGTAGCTAACTATGGCTACACCTTC
CASSQSPPVRVANYGYTF
>-|TRBV11-2|-|TRBJ1-2
TGTGCCAGCAGCTTGGCAGGCAGCTATGGCTACACCTTC
CASSLAGSYGYTF
>-|TRBV2|-|TRBJ1-5
TGTGCCAGCAGGTCCCGAGGAGCCCCCAATCAGCCCCAGCATTTT
CASRSRGAPNQPQHF
>TRBD1|TRBV6-5|-|TRBJ1-2
TGTGCCAGCAGCCTAGGGACAGGGCTCTATGGCTACACCTTC
CASSLGTGLYGYTF
>-|TRBV5-1|-|TRBJ1-1
TGCGCCAGCAGCTCGGAGGTTGGAGGGACTGAAGCTTTCTTT
CASSSEVGGTEAFF
>-|TRBV9|-|TRBJ2-5
TGTGCCAGCAGCGGCCCCACCCTTGACGTGGAGACCCAGTACTTC
CASSGPTLDVETQYF
>-|TRBV9|-|TRBJ1-5
TGTGCCAGCAGCGCCGGGAGTCGGGGCAAAGAGCCCCAGCATTTT
CASSAGSRGKEPQHF
>-|TRBV9|-|TRBJ1-4
TGTGCCAGCAGCCCGAAAGGGGTAACGGGTGAAAAACTGTTTTTT
CASSPKGVTGEKLFF
>-|TRBV11-2|once|TRBJ2-5
TGTGCCAGCAGCTTAGAGGTGGCAGGCCAAGAGACCCAGTACTTC
CASSLEVAGQETQYF
>TRBD1|TRBV14|-|TRBJ1-1
TGTGCCAGCAGCCCGGGACAGGGGTACACTGAAGCTTTCTTT
CASSPGQGYTEAFF
>TRBD1|TRBV18|-|TRBJ1-1
TGTGCCAGCTCAAGCAACGACAGGGGGCGGTTCACTGAAGCTTTCTTT
CASSSNDRGRFTEAFF
>TRBD1|TRBV5-1|-|TRBJ1-2
TGCGCCAGCAGCTCAGGACAGGGAGTGGACTATGGCTACACCTTC
CASSSGQGVDYGYTF
>-|TRBV29-1|-|TRBJ1-1
TGCAGCGTTGATCCCGGGGGCACTGAAGCTTTCTTT
CSVDPGGTEAFF
>-|TRBV27|once|TRBJ1-1
TGTGCCAGCAGTTTATTTTCCAGGGTAAGCACTGAAGCTTTCTTT
CASSLFSRVSTEAFF